The 16 T cell receptor beta chains below were found in one sample sequenced in a study of response to subunit inactivated influenza vaccine. From the RT-PCR reads, TCRdb called clonotypes with MiXCR, one entry per CDR3 protein. The table shows about 620,000 distinct CDR3 sequences, with approximately 10% occurring only once. A further study also used this sample, focusing on T cells expressing NK-cell markers. From that study: 5'RACE template switching with UMIs generated TCR beta cDNA.

Sequences were derived from PBMCs from blood, sampled on the day of vaccination. All receptors derive from a man aged 50-59 years who received an inactivated influenza vaccine.

This chain uses TRBV5-6 with TRBJ2-1; D may be TRBD1 or TRBD2 (5 bases each). V lost 2 bases, J lost 6 bases, and 12 bases lay in between. The CDR3 loop spans 14 amino acids. Germline loops: CDR1 SGHDT, CDR2 YYEEEE. CDR3 nucleotides: TGTGCCAGCAGCTTTCGAGGGGTTGTCAATGAGCAGTTCTTC. Its protein is CASSFRGVVNEQFF.

The chain uses TRBV5-1 and TRBJ2-1, with D perhaps TRBD2 (6 bases). The germline V gene encodes CDR1 SGHRS and CDR2 YFSETQ. The CDR3 extends over 14 amino acids. The germline V and J ends were trimmed by 6 bases and 1 base, with 11 bases remaining between them. DNA of the CDR3: TGCGCCAGCACAAGGGAGGCGTCCTACAATGAGCAGTTCTTC. Residues: CASTREASYNEQFF.

This clonotype showed up just a few times. V and J are TRBV15 and TRBJ2-1; tentatively, D is TRBD2 (7 bases). The CDR3 is 15 amino acids. Deletions cut 4 bases from V and 6 bases from J, with 16 bases between. Germline V lookup: CDR1 LNHNV, CDR2 YYDKDF (reference sequence). CDR3 in amino acids: CATSITGGPSNEQFF. The CDR3 DNA reads TGTGCCACCAGCATTACCGGGGGGCCTAGCAATGAGCAGTTCTTC.

The chain is built from TRBV7-2 and TRBJ2-1, with 9 bases matching TRBD2. The length of the CDR3 is 19 residues. Trimming cost V 1 base and J 0 bases; bases outside gene matches: 10. Per germline, CDR1 SGHTA and CDR2 FQGNSA. The CDR3 bases are TGTGCCAGCAGCTTAGTGCTGCTAGCGGGGTTGAGCTCCTACAATGAGCAGTTCTTC. Its protein is CASSLVLLAGLSSYNEQFF.

A few counts support this clonotype. The chain joins TRBV5-8 to TRBJ2-5; no definite D call. The CDR3 spans 15 residues. From germline, CDR1 is SGHTS and CDR2 YDEGEE. V was pared by 2 bases and J by 4 bases, with 15 bases between. This CDR3 is CASSFPLGSGETQYF. The CDR3 DNA follows: TGTGCCAGCAGCTTTCCCCTCGGGTCAGGAGAGACCCAGTACTTC. Combining the CDR3 with reference TRBV5-8 and TRBJ2-5 gives the whole variable domain EAGVTQSPTHLIKTRGQQATLRCSPISGHTSVYWYQQALGLGLQFLLWYDEGEERNRGNFPPRFSGRQFPNYSSELNVNALELEDSALYLCASSFPLGSGETQYFGPGTRLLVL.

With respect to this clonotype: One end of the junction varies from germline; a read error may be responsible. V usage is TRBV7-2 and J usage is TRBJ2-1; 8 bases map to TRBD2. Germline V gene lookup returns CDR1 SGHTA and CDR2 FQGNSA. CDR3 length: 15 amino acids. CDR3 protein: CASSLGLVSYNEQLF. The DNA of the CDR3 is TGTGCCAGCAGCTTGGGACTAGTTAGCTACAATGAGCAGTTATTC.

The chain combines TRBV29-1 with TRBJ1-2; D gene unclear. The CDR3 is 14 residues long. Between the trimmed V and J ends, which lost 0 bases and 4 bases, there was a span of 12 bases. Germline values: CDR1 SQVTM, CDR2 ANQGSEA. This CDR3 reads CSVEDDRASYGYTF. The CDR3 DNA sequence: TGCAGCGTTGAAGATGATCGGGCTTCCTATGGCTACACCTTC.

This clonotype was detected a few times. The chain links TRBV5-1 to TRBJ2-6; D tentatively reads TRBD1 or TRBD2 (5 bases each). CDR1 is SGHRS, CDR2 YFSETQ, per germline. CDR3 length: 18 amino acids. V was cut by 4 bases and J by 1 base, with 18 bases left in between. The DNA of the CDR3 is TGCGCCAGCAGCAAGGACCGTTCTGGGGGTTCTGGGGCCAACGTCCTGACTTTC. It translates to CASSKDRSGGSGANVLTF. The complete variable domain, with remaining parts taken from reference TRBV5-1 and TRBJ2-6, reads KAGVTQTPRYLIKTRGQQVTLSCSPISGHRSVSWYQQTPGQGLQFLFEYFSETQRNKGNFPGRFSGRQFSNSRSEMNVSTLELGDSALYLCASSKDRSGGSGANVLTFGAGSRLTVL.

This clonotype occurred a few times. V gene TRBV12-3 or TRBV12-4 combines with J gene TRBJ2-1, with TRBD1 matching 8 bases. The CDR3 extends over 15 amino acids. After removal of 5 bases from V and 10 bases from J, the junction contained 13 bases not matched to a gene. CDR3 sequence (DNA): TGTGCCAGCAGTCCGGGACAGGCTATAGGCGGGGAGCAGTTCTTC. Translated, it gives CASSPGQAIGGEQFF.

The V call is TRBV4-1, the J call TRBJ1-2, with D possibly TRBD1 on 6 matching bases. Germline-derived CDR1 and CDR2 are MGHRA and YSYEKL. This CDR3 is 15 amino acids long. Trimming took off 1 base at V and 4 bases at J, with 13 bases between the two ends. CDR3 nucleotide sequence: TGCGCCAGCAGCCAAGTCGGGGGCCGTGCCTATGGCTACACCTTC. Protein product: CASSQVGGRAYGYTF.

The chain joins TRBV7-9 to TRBJ1-3; 7 positions agree with TRBD1. The CDR3 has 15 residues. The germline V gene has CDR1 SEHNR and CDR2 FQNEAQ (reference sequence). V trimming: 4 bases; J trimming: 0 bases; junction bases outside the gene matches: 3. The CDR3 DNA sequence: TGTGCCAGCAGCTCGGACAGGAGCTCTGGAAACACCATATATTTT. Residues: CASSSDRSSGNTIYF.

This clonotype turned up a few times. The rearrangement links TRBV15 to TRBJ2-7; 9 positions match TRBD2. From germline, CDR1 is LNHNV and CDR2 YYDKDF (reference sequence). This CDR3 contains 14 residues. J lost 3 bases, V lost 8 bases, and 8 bases had no gene match. The CDR3 protein is CATRPAGGSYEQYF. The CDR3 DNA sequence: TGTGCCACCCGCCCAGCGGGGGGTAGCTACGAGCAGTACTTC.

The genes are TRBV4-2 and TRBJ1-5; D is undetermined. Per the germline V gene, CDR1 is LGHNA and CDR2 is YNFKEQ. This CDR3 has 16 residues. Trimming pared 0 bases from V and 6 bases from J, leaving 15 bases between. For the CDR3, the DNA is TGTGCCAGCAGCCAAGATCTCAGGAGCCCCATTCAGCCCCAGCATTTT. This translates into CASSQDLRSPIQPQHF.

The V call is TRBV9, the J call TRBJ2-2; D ambiguous. Trimming left V 0 bases short and J 4 bases short, with 16 bases between. There are 17 residues in the CDR3. Germline assignment: CDR1 SGDLS and CDR2 YYNGEE. The CDR3 spells CASSVEASNPFTGELFF. The CDR3 DNA is TGTGCCAGCAGCGTAGAGGCGAGTAACCCCTTCACCGGGGAGCTGTTTTTT.

This clonotype has a handful of counts. A read error is possible here, since a much larger clone lies one base away. The gene calls are TRBV27 and TRBJ2-7, with a possible D match to TRBD1 (6 bases). Germline V gene data show CDR1 as MNHEY and CDR2 as SMNVEV (reference sequence). The V end lost 2 bases, the J end lost 3 bases, and 8 bases lay between the germline ends. The CDR3 extends over 13 amino acids. The DNA of the CDR3 is TGTGCCAGCAGTTTAAGGGACAACTACGAGCAGTACTTC. Protein: CASSLRDNYEQYF.

The chain has TRBV20-1 and TRBJ1-1; no firm D call. The germline V gene has CDR1 DFQATT and CDR2 SNEGSKA (reference sequence). This CDR3 is built from 11 residues. Trimming took off 3 bases at V and 5 bases at J, with 7 bases between the two ends. The CDR3 nucleotides read TGCAGTGCTAGTGGTGGTACTGAAGCTTTCTTT. Translation gives CSASGGTEAFF.